Shown below are 28 T cell receptor beta chains from a single sample sequenced in a study of cytomegalovirus exposure and HLA in healthy donors. Profiling relied on immunoSEQ multiplex PCR, and the TCRdb table lists in-frame clones only, not all of them. The sample holds about 95,000 clones, 75% to 90% seen once. Sequencing was done on a sample of PBMCs. The receptors shown here come from a man aged 18 to 30 in good health and CMV-seropositive.

This clone has just a few counts. The CDR3 region is CATSRDGSFYNEQFF. DNA for the CDR3: TGTGCCACCAGCAGAGACGGGTCCTTCTACAATGAGCAGTTCTTC. The chain employs TRBV15 and TRBJ2-1, with D unclear. The CDR3 covers 15 residues. Germline CDR1 LNHNV, CDR2 YYDKDF (reference sequence). V was shortened by 0 bases and J by 3 bases, with 9 bases between the two germline ends.

The rearrangement links TRBV5-1 to TRBJ2-7; the D is unclear. The V end lost 9 bases, the J end lost 3 bases, and 22 bases lay between the germline ends. In germline, CDR1 is SGHRS, CDR2 YFSETQ. This CDR3 comprises 15 residues. This CDR3 reads CANPLPTFAYYEQYF. In DNA form, the CDR3 reads TGCGCCAACCCCCTGCCCACCTTCGCCTACTACGAGCAGTACTTC.

J is TRBJ1-5 and V is TRBV4-1, with D possibly matching TRBD1 (5 bases). Germline assignment: CDR1 MGHRA and CDR2 YSYEKL. V was clipped by 2 bases and J by 5 bases, with 10 bases between them. The CDR3 spans 14 residues. The CDR3 here is CASSQQGGDQPQHF. CDR3 bases: TGCGCCAGCAGCCAACAGGGAGGCGATCAGCCCCAGCATTTT.

This clone was seen just once. The chain's CDR3 is CASSEVRGAPSGGYTF. The CDR3, as DNA: TGTGCCAGCAGTGAAGTCCGGGGGGCCCCCAGCGGTGGCTACACCTTC. The chain carries TRBV6-1 and TRBJ1-2; D might be TRBD1 (6 bases). Trimming took off 1 base at V and 7 bases at J, with 19 bases between the two ends. Germline V CDR1 and CDR2: MNHNS, SASEGT. CDR3 length equals 16 residues.

This sequence joins TRBV12-5 and TRBJ1-1; D not resolved. Trimming left V 5 bases short and J 1 base short, with 17 bases between. The CDR3 contains 16 residues. Per germline, CDR1 LGHNT and CDR2 FRNRAP. In nucleotides, the CDR3 is TGTGCTAGTGGTCCTCTGCCAGGCGGGGAGAACACTGAAGCTTTCTTT. It is translated as CASGPLPGGENTEAFF.

This clone was counted a single time. This chain uses TRBV9 with TRBJ2-2; no clear D gene. The CDR3 consists of 14 residues. V lost 0 bases and J lost 1, with 4 bases in between. Looked up from germline, CDR1 is SGDLS and CDR2 is YYNGEE. CDR3 protein: CASSVGQNTGELFF. CDR3 in DNA: TGTGCCAGCAGCGTAGGACAGAACACCGGGGAGCTGTTTTTT.

This sequence joins TRBV4-1 and TRBJ1-1; tentative D call: TRBD1 (5 bases). The V gene lost 0 bases and the J gene lost 0 bases, with 20 bases spanning the gap. CDR3 length: 19 residues. Germline loops: CDR1 MGHRA, CDR2 YSYEKL. CDR3: CASSQDLGGVTSMNTEAFF. CDR3 sequence (DNA): TGCGCCAGCAGCCAAGATCTCGGAGGGGTGACCTCCATGAACACTGAAGCTTTCTTT.

This clone was seen a single time. The V call is TRBV30, the J call TRBJ1-2; 10 nucleotides line up with TRBD1. This CDR3 comprises 15 residues. Looked up from germline, CDR1 is GTSNPN and CDR2 is SVGIG (reference sequence). The ends lost 3 bases at V and 4 bases at J; junction bases unmatched: 8. The CDR3: CAWRETGTGVYGYTF. CDR3 in DNA: TGTGCCTGGAGGGAAACCGGGACAGGGGTCTATGGCTACACCTTC.

The gene calls are TRBV7-9 and TRBJ2-7, with 8 bases fitting TRBD2. Germline V lookup: CDR1 SEHNR, CDR2 FQNEAQ (reference sequence). With V trimmed by 1 base and J by 2 bases, 4 bases remained unmatched. This CDR3 has 15 amino acids. The CDR3 loop reads CASSLVAGGAYEQYF. As DNA, the CDR3 is TGTGCCAGCAGCTTAGTGGCGGGAGGTGCCTACGAGCAGTACTTC.

This rearrangement joins TRBV9 to TRBJ1-3, with a weak D call TRBD1 (5 bases). Trimming stripped 0 bases from V and 1 base from J, with 11 bases between. This CDR3 spans 16 amino acids. Looked up from germline, CDR1 is SGDLS and CDR2 is YYNGEE. The CDR3 sequence is CASSVGGGASGNTIYF. In DNA form, the CDR3 reads TGTGCCAGCAGCGTAGGCGGCGGGGCATCTGGAAACACCATATATTTT.

The chain employs TRBV2 and TRBJ1-1, with D unclear. Looked up from germline, CDR1 is SNHLY and CDR2 is FYNNEI. With 7 bases removed from V and 5 bases from J, the gap between germline ends came to 17 bases. The length of the CDR3 is 14 residues. DNA of the CDR3: TGTGCCAGCATCATATATCGCCGTGAGACTGAAGCTTTCTTT. Encoded protein: CASIIYRRETEAFF.

This chain joins TRBV27 and TRBJ2-5, with D perhaps TRBD1 (5 bases). V was pared by 6 bases and J by 5 bases, with 16 bases between. The CDR3 has 14 residues. CDR1 and CDR2 (germline): MNHEY, SMNVEV (reference sequence). For the CDR3, the DNA is TGTGCCAGCAGGGCTCAGGGTGGTCGGGAGACCCAGTACTTC. The encoded protein is CASRAQGGRETQYF.

The chain is built from TRBV15 and TRBJ1-2; 7 bases map to TRBD1. The V gene's germline CDR1 is LNHNV and CDR2 YYDKDF (reference sequence). The V segment lost 0 bases and the J segment 4 bases; nucleotides outside the gene matches: 5. This CDR3 comprises 15 residues. The CDR3 DNA reads as TGTGCCACCAGCAGAGATAGGACAGGTTCCTATGGCTACACCTTC. Protein sequence: CATSRDRTGSYGYTF.

The V and J genes are TRBV5-5 and TRBJ2-7; 10 bases line up with TRBD1. The V and J ends lost 4 bases and 0 bases, in that order; junction bases with no gene match: 4. The length of the CDR3 is 15 residues. Per germline, CDR1 SGHKS and CDR2 YYEKEE (reference sequence). CDR3 sequence: CASSNRDRGSYEQYF. The CDR3 DNA sequence: TGTGCCAGCAGCAACCGGGACAGGGGCTCCTACGAGCAGTACTTC.

This chain uses TRBV4-1 with TRBJ2-1; the D gene is possibly TRBD2 (6 bases). V lost 2 bases, J lost 10 bases, and 18 bases lay in between. CDR3 length equals 15 residues. Germline-derived CDR1 and CDR2 are MGHRA and YSYEKL. CDR3 sequence: CASSQIGGMLAEQFF. The CDR3 DNA follows: TGCGCCAGCAGCCAAATTGGCGGGATGCTCGCGGAGCAGTTCTTC.

This rearrangement joins TRBV2 to TRBJ1-2; 8 nucleotides agree with TRBD1. Germline CDR1 and CDR2: SNHLY and FYNNEI. V gave up 2 bases and J gave up 1 base; unmatched junction bases: 9. The CDR3 sequence is 17 residues long. The CDR3 loop reads CASSEPGTGDYNYGYTF. The CDR3 DNA is TGTGCCAGCAGTGAACCCGGGACAGGCGATTATAACTATGGCTACACCTTC.

The chain uses TRBV9 and TRBJ2-2; 11 positions match TRBD2. The CDR3 covers 18 residues. Germline V lookup: CDR1 SGDLS, CDR2 YYNGEE. J lost 1 base, V lost 0 bases, and 5 bases had no gene match. Here the CDR3 DNA reads TGTGCCAGCAGCGTAGGGGGAACTAGCGGGAGGAACACCGGGGAGCTGTTTTTT. Encoded protein: CASSVGGTSGRNTGELFF.

This clone appeared a single time. The genes are TRBV18 and TRBJ1-4; no clear D. The V end was cut by 2 bases, the J end by 8 bases, with 15 bases between. CDR3 length equals 15 residues. Germline assignment: CDR1 KGHSH and CDR2 LQKENI. Here the CDR3 reads CASSPTRVIEEKLFF. The CDR3 DNA is TGTGCCAGCTCACCAACGAGGGTTATAGAGGAAAAACTGTTTTTT.

The chain couples TRBV4-1 to TRBJ1-2, with D possibly matching TRBD1 (5 bases). With 3 bases removed from V and 8 bases from J, the gap between germline ends came to 19 bases. The germline V gene encodes CDR1 MGHRA and CDR2 YSYEKL. The CDR3 covers 15 residues. The CDR3 nucleotides are TGCGCCAGCAGCCAGGACACGGACAACAGGTGGGGCTACACCTTC. This gives the protein CASSQDTDNRWGYTF.

The chain combines TRBV27 with TRBJ1-2; no clear D. CDR3 length: 12 residues. Germline CDR1 reads MNHEY; CDR2 reads SMNVEV (reference sequence). V was cut by 6 bases and J by 10 bases, with 15 bases left in between. The CDR3 is CASRSSWEDYTF. CDR3 in DNA: TGTGCCAGCAGGTCTAGCTGGGAGGACTACACCTTC.

Here the CDR3 reads CASSQERGRELFF. CDR3 DNA: TGCGCCAGCAGCCAAGAACGAGGGAGGGAGCTGTTTTTT. The V gene is TRBV4-1, the J gene TRBJ2-2; D is perhaps TRBD2 (5 bases). The germline V gene encodes CDR1 MGHRA and CDR2 YSYEKL. The germline V and J ends were trimmed by 0 bases and 9 bases, with 8 bases remaining between them. The CDR3 sequence is 13 residues long.

V and J are TRBV7-9 and TRBJ1-1, with D maybe TRBD1 (5 bases). The V end was cut by 5 bases, the J end by 3 bases, with 10 bases between. The CDR3 totals 13 residues. Germline CDR1 is SEHNR and CDR2 is FQNEAQ (reference sequence). The CDR3 is CASSGQRDTEAFF. CDR3 nucleotides: TGTGCCAGCAGCGGACAAAGGGACACTGAAGCTTTCTTT.

The CDR3 loop reads CSVEGSGRRVDTQYF. The CDR3 DNA is TGCAGCGTTGAAGGTAGCGGGAGGAGGGTGGATACGCAGTATTTT. The rearrangement joins TRBV29-1 to TRBJ2-3; 10 positions match TRBD2. The CDR3 is 15 amino acids. V shed 1 base and J 6 bases; nucleotides not matched to a gene: 7. Germline lookup yields CDR1 SQVTM and CDR2 ANQGSEA.

CDR3 sequence: CAWSTQGEDEQYF. The DNA for the CDR3 is TGTGCCTGGAGTACGCAGGGGGAGGACGAGCAGTACTTC. V and J are TRBV30 and TRBJ2-7; weak D call: TRBD1 (7 bases). V was pared by 2 bases and J by 5 bases, with 13 bases between. Per germline, CDR1 GTSNPN and CDR2 SVGIG (reference sequence). CDR3 length equals 13 residues.

The chain couples TRBV27 to TRBJ2-5; TRBD1 aligns across 7 bases. Germline lookup yields CDR1 MNHEY and CDR2 SMNVEV (reference sequence). The V and J ends lost 4 bases and 3 bases, in that order; junction bases with no gene match: 5. The CDR3 runs 14 residues. CDR3: CASSSQGKKETQYF. CDR3 DNA: TGTGCCAGCAGTTCACAGGGGAAGAAAGAGACCCAGTACTTC.

The V call is TRBV11-3, the J call TRBJ1-3; no reliable D call. The germline gives CDR1 SGHNT, CDR2 YENEEA. The CDR3 contains 15 residues. V shed 4 bases and J shed 0 bases, with 10 bases lying between them. DNA of the CDR3: TGTGCCAGCAGCTCAAGAGGAGACTCTGGAAACACCATATATTTT. Translation: CASSSRGDSGNTIYF. Together with reference TRBV11-3 and TRBJ1-3, the CDR3 gives the full variable domain: EAGVVQSPRYKIIEKKQPVAFWCNPISGHNTLYWYLQNLGQGPELLIRYENEEAVDDSQLPKDRFSAERLKGVDSTLKIQPAELGDSAVYLCASSSRGDSGNTIYFGEGSWLTVV.

The rearrangement links TRBV5-1 to TRBJ2-3; 12 bases are shared with TRBD2. With 5 bases clipped from V and 6 bases from J, the junction kept 10 bases outside the gene matches. The germline gives CDR1 SGHRS, CDR2 YFSETQ. The CDR3 totals 16 residues. Here the CDR3 DNA reads TGCGCCAGCAGATCGGGACTAGCGGGCCATCTGGATACGCAGTATTTT. Protein: CASRSGLAGHLDTQYF.

The rearrangement joins TRBV15 to TRBJ2-5; 7 positions match TRBD2. V shed 1 base, J shed 1 base, and the junction held 6 bases outside the gene matches. The CDR3 consists of 16 residues. Germline V CDR1 and CDR2: LNHNV, YYDKDF (reference sequence). The CDR3 sequence: CATSRVTLAVQETQYF. The DNA for the CDR3 is TGTGCCACCAGCAGAGTTACTCTAGCGGTCCAAGAGACCCAGTACTTC.